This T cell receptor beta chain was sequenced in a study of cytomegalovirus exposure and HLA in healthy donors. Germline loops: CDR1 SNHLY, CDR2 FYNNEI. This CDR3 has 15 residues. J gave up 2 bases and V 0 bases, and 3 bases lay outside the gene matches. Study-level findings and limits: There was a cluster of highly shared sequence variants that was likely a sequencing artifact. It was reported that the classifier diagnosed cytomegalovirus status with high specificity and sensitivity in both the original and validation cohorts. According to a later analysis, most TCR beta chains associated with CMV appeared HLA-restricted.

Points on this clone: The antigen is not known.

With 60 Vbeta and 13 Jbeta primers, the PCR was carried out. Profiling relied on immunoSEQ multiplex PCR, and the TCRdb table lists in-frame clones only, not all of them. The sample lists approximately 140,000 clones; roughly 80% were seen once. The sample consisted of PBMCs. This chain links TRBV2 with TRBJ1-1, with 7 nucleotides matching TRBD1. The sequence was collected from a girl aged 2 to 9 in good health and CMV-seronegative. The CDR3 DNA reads TGTGCCAGCAGTGAAGCCGGGACAGCTAACACTGAAGCTTTCTTT. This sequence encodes CASSEAGTANTEAFF.